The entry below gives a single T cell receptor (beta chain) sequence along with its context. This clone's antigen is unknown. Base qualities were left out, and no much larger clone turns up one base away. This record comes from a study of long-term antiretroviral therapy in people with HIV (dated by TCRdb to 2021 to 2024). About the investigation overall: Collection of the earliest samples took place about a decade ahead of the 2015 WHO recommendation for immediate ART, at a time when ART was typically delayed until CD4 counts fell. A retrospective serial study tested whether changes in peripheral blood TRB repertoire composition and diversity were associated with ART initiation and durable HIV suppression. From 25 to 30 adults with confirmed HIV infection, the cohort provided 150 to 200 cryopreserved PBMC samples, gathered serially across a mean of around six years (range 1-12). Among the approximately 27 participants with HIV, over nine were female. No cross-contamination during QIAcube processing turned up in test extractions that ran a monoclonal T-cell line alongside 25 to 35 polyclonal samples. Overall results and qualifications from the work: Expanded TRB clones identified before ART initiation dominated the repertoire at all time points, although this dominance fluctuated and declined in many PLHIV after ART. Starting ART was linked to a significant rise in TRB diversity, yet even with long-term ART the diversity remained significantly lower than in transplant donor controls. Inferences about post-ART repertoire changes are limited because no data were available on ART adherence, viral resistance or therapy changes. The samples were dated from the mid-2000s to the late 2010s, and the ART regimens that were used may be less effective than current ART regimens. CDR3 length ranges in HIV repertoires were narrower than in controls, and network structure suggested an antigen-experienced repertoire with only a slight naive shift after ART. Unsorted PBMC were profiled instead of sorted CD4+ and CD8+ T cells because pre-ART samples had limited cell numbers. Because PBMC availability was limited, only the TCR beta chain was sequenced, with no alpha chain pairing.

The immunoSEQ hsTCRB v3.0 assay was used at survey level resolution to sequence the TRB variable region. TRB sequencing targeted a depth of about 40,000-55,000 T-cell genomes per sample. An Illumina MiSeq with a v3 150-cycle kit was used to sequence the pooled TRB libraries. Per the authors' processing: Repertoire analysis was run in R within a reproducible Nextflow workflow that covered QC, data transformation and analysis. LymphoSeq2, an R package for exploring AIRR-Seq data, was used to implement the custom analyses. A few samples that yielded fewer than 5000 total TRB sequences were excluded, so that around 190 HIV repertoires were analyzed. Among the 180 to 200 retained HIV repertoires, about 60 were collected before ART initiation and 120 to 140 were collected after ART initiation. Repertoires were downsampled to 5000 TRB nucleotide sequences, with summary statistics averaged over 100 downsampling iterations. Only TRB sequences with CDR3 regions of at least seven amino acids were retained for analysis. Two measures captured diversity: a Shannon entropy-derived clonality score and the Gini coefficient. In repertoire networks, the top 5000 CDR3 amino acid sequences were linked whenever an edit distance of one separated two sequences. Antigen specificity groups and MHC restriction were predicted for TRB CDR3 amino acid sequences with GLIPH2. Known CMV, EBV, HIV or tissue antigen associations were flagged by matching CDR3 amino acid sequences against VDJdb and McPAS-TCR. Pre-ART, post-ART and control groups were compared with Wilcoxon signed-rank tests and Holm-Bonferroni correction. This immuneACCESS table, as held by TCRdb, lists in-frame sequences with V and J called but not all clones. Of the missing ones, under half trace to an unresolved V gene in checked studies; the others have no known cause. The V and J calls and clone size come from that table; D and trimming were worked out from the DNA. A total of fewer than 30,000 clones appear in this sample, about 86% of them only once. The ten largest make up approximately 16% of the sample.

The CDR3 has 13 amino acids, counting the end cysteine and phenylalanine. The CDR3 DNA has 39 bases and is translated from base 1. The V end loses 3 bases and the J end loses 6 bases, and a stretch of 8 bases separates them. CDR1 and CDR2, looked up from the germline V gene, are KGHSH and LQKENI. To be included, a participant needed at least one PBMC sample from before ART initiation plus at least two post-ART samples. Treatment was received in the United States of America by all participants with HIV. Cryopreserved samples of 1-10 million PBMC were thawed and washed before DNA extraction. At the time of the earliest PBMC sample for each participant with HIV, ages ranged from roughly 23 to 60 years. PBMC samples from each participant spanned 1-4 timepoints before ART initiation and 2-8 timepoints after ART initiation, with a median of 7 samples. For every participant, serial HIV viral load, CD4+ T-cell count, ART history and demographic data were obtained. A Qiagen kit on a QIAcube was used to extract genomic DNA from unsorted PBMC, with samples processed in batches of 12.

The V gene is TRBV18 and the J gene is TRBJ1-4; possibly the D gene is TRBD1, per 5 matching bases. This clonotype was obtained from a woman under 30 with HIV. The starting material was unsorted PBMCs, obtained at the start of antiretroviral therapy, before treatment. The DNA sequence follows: TGTGCCAGCTCACCTGGGGCCGATGAAAAACTGTTTTTT. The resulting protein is CASSPGADEKLFF.